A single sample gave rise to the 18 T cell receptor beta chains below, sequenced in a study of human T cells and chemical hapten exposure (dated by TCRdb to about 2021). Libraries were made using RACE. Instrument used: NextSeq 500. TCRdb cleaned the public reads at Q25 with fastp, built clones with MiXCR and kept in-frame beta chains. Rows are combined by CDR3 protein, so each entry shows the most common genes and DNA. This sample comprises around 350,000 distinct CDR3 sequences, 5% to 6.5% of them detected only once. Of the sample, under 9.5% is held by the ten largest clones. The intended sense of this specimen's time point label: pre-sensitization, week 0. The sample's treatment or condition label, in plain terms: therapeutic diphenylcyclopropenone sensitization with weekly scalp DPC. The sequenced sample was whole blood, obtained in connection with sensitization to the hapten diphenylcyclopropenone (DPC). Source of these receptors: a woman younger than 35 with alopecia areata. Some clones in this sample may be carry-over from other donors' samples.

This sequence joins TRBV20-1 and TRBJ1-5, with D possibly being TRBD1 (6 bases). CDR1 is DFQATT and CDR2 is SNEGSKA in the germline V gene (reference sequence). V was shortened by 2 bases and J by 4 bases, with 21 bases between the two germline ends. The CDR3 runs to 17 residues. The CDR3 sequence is CSARSPGASRGNQPQHF. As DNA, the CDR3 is TGCAGTGCTAGATCCCCTGGGGCTTCCAGGGGTAATCAGCCCCAGCATTTT.

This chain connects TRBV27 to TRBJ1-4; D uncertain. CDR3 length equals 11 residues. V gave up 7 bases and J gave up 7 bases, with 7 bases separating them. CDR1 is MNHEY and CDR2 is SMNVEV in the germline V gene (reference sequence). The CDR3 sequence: CASTSGEKLFF. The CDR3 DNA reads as TGTGCCAGCACCAGTGGTGAAAAACTGTTTTTT. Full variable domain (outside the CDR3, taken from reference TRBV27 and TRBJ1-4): EAQVTQNPRYLITVTGKKLTVTCSQNMNHEYMSWYRQDPGLGLRQIYYSMNVEVTDKGDVPEGYKVSRKEKRNFPLILESPSPNQTSLYFCASTSGEKLFFGSGTQLSVL.

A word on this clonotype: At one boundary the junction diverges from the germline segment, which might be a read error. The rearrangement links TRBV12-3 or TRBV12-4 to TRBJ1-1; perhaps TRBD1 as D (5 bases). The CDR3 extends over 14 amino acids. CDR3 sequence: CASSLLRAGSEAYF. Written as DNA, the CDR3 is TGTGCCAGCAGTTTGTTGCGGGCAGGGAGTGAAGCTTACTTT.

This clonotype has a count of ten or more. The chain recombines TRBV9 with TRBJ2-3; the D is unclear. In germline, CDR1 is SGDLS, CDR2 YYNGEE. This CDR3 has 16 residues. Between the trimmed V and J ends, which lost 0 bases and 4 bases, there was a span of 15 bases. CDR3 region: CASSVGLSFFPDTQYF. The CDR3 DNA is TGTGCCAGCAGCGTAGGTCTAAGTTTCTTTCCAGATACGCAGTATTTT.

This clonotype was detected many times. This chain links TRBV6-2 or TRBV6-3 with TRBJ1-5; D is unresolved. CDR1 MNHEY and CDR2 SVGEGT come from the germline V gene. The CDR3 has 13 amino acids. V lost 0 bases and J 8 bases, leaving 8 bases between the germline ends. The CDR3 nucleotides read TGTGCCAGCAGTTACTCCAGAGGGAAGCCCCAGCATTTT. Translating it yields CASSYSRGKPQHF.

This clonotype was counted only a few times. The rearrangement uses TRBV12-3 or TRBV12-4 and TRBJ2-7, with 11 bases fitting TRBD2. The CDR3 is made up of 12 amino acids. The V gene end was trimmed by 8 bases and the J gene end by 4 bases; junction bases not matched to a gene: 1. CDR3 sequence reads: CASLAGGYEQYF. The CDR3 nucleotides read TGTGCCAGCCTAGCGGGGGGTTACGAGCAGTACTTC.

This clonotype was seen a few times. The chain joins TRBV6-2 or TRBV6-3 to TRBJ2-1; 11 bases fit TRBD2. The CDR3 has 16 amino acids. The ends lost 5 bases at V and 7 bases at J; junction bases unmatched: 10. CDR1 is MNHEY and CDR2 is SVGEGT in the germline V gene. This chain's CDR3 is CASSPRGTSGSNEQFF. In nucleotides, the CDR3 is TGTGCCAGCAGTCCCCGAGGGACTAGCGGAAGTAATGAGCAGTTCTTC.

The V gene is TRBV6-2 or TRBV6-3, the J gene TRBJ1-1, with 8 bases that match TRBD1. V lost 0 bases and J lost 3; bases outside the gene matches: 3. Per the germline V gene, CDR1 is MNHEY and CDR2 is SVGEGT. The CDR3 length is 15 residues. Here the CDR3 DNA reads TGTGCCAGCAGTTACTCGCCAGGGGGCTACACTGAAGCTTTCTTT. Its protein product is CASSYSPGGYTEAFF.

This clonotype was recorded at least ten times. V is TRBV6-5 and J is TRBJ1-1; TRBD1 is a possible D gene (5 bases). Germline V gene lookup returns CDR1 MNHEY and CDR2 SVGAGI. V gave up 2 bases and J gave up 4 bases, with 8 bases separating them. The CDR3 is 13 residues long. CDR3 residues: CASSYATATEAFF. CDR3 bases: TGTGCCAGCAGTTACGCGACAGCCACTGAAGCTTTCTTT.

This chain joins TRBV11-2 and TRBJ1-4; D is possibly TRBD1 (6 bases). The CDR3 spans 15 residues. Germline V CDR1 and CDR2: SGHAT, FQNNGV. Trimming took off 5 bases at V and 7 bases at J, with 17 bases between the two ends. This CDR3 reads CASSPGYQQGEKLFF. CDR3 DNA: TGTGCCAGCAGCCCCGGATACCAACAGGGTGAAAAACTGTTTTTT.

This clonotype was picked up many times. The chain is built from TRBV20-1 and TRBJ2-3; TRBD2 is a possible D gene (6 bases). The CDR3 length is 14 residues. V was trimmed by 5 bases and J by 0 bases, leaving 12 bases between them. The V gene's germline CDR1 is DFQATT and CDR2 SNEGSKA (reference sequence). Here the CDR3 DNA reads TGCAGTGCTTGGGATGGAGGGAGCACAGATACGCAGTATTTT. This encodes CSAWDGGSTDTQYF.

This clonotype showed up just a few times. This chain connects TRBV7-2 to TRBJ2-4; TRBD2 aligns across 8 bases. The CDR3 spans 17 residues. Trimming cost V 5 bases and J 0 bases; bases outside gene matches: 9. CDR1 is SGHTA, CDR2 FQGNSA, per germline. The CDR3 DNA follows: TGTGCCAGCAGCGCAGGGCAGCGGGGGCTAGCCAAAAACATTCAGTACTTC. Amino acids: CASSAGQRGLAKNIQYF.

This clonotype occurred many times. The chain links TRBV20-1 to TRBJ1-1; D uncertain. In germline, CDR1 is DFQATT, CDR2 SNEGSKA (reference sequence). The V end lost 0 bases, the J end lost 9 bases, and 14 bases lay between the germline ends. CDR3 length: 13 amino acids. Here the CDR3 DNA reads TGCAGTGCTAGAGATCGGTATGGGGTCCAAGCTTTCTTT. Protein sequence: CSARDRYGVQAFF.

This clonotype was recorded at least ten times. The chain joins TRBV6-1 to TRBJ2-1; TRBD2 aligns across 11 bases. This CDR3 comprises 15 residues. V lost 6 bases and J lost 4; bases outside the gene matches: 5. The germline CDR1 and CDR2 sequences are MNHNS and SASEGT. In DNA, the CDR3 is TGTGCCAGCAGCCCGGGACTAGCGGATTACAATGAGCAGTTCTTC. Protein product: CASSPGLADYNEQFF.

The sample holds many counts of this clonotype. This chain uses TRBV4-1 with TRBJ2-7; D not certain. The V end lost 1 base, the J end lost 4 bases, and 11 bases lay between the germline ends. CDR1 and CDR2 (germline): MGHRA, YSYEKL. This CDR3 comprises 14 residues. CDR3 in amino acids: CASSQAGATYEQYF. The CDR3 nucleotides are TGCGCCAGCAGCCAAGCGGGCGCCACTTACGAGCAGTACTTC.

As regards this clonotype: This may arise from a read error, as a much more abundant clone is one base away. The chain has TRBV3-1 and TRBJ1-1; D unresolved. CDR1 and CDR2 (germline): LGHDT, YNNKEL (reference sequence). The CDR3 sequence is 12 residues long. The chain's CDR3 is CAGSRWDTEAFF. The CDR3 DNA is TGTGCCGGCAGCAGGTGGGACACTGAAGCTTTCTTT.

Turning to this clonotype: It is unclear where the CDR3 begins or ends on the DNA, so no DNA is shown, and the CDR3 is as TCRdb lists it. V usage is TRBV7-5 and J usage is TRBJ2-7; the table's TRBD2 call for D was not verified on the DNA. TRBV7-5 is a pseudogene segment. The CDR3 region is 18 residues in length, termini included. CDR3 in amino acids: CISVPEANGLARGYEQYF.

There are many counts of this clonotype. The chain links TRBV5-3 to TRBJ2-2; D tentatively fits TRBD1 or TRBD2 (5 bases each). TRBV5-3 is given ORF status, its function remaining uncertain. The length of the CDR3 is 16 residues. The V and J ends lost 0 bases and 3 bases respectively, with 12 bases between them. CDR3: CARSLAGTRHTGELFF. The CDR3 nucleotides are TGTGCCAGAAGCTTGGCGGGGACCAGGCACACCGGGGAGCTGTTTTTT.